Below are 32 T cell receptor beta chains sequenced from a single sample in a study of spatial heterogeneity in lung cancer. TCRdb fed the 5' RACE reads into MiXCR, producing one record per CDR3 protein. The sample shows about 85,000 distinct CDR3 sequences, about 20% of them seen only once. The time point was: sample taken at primary tumor resection. In each case, whole RNA from tumor, nontumor lung or frozen PBMC was sequenced unsorted. The sequences come from PBMCs, collected at surgery. These TCRs come from a male donor with early-stage non-small cell lung cancer.

This chain links TRBV7-2 with TRBJ2-3, with TRBD1 identical over 8 bases. Germline CDR1 is SGHTA and CDR2 is FQGNSA. Unmatched junction bases numbered 3, after V lost 1 base and J lost 3 bases. CDR3 size: 15 residues. The CDR3 region is CASSLGRQGTDTQYF. As DNA, the CDR3 is TGTGCCAGCAGCTTAGGGAGACAGGGGACAGATACGCAGTATTTT.

A few counts support this clonotype. The rearrangement uses TRBV4-2 and TRBJ2-7, with 10 bases identical to TRBD1. CDR1 and CDR2 (germline): LGHNA, YNFKEQ. This CDR3 spans 16 amino acids. V gave up 5 bases and J gave up 5 bases; unmatched junction bases: 12. The CDR3 sequence is CASSTRGTGVTDEQYF. The CDR3, as DNA: TGTGCCAGCAGCACTCGTGGGACAGGGGTGACGGACGAGCAGTACTTC.

This clonotype appeared once. The V call is TRBV7-8, the J call TRBJ2-1, with D possibly TRBD2 on 6 matching bases. Germline-derived CDR1 and CDR2 are SGHVS and FQNEAQ. Between the trimmed V and J ends, which lost 1 base and 0 bases, there was a span of 7 bases. The CDR3 loop spans 15 amino acids. The CDR3 DNA reads as TGTGCCAGCAGCTTAGGCGGGAACTCCTACAATGAGCAGTTCTTC. Translation: CASSLGGNSYNEQFF.

V gene TRBV28 combines with J gene TRBJ2-7; D might be TRBD2 (5 bases). The ends were cut back, 5 bases at V and 4 bases at J, with 18 bases in the middle. Germline assignment: CDR1 MDHEN and CDR2 SYDVKM. CDR3 size: 15 residues. The CDR3 nucleotides are TGTGCCAGCAGTCCCCCCGGGGTTGGGCGGTACGAGCAGTACTTC. Its translation: CASSPPGVGRYEQYF.

The rearrangement uses TRBV9 and TRBJ2-3; D gene uncertain. V gave up 1 base and J gave up 5 bases, with 17 bases separating them. CDR1 and CDR2 from the germline V gene are SGDLS and YYNGEE. This CDR3 spans 16 amino acids. CDR3 region: CASSVRSVPAGDTQYF. The CDR3 coding sequence is TGTGCCAGCAGCGTACGGTCTGTACCCGCCGGAGATACGCAGTATTTT.

V and J are TRBV20-1 and TRBJ1-2, with D maybe TRBD1 (6 bases). V lost 5 bases, J lost 2 bases, and 12 bases lay in between. The CDR3 contains 13 residues. CDR1 and CDR2 (germline): DFQATT, SNEGSKA (reference sequence). Here the CDR3 DNA reads TGCAGTGCTCGGCAGGGGATAAACTATGGCTACACCTTC. Its translation is CSARQGINYGYTF.

This clonotype was seen ten or more times. The genes are TRBV19 and TRBJ2-7, with D tentatively TRBD1 (6 bases). This CDR3 spans 17 amino acids. Trimming removed 4 bases from V and 5 bases from J, with 24 bases in between. The germline V gene has CDR1 LNHDA and CDR2 SQIVND (reference sequence). The CDR3 protein is CASSRNRDPGGKDEQYF. The CDR3 bases are TGTGCCAGTAGTAGAAACCGGGACCCTGGGGGCAAGGACGAGCAGTACTTC.

The V gene is TRBV30, the J gene TRBJ2-5; weak D call: TRBD2 (5 bases). The length of the CDR3 is 12 residues. Per germline, CDR1 GTSNPN and CDR2 SVGIG (reference sequence). Trimming took off 3 bases at V and 2 bases at J, with 7 bases between the two ends. CDR3 DNA sequence: TGTGCCTGGAGACTAGATCAAGAGACCCAGTACTTC. Translating it yields CAWRLDQETQYF.

The V call is TRBV20-1, the J call TRBJ1-1; a weak D match, TRBD1 (6 bases). The germline V and J ends were trimmed by 3 bases and 4 bases, with 12 bases remaining between them. Germline V gene data show CDR1 as DFQATT and CDR2 as SNEGSKA (reference sequence). The CDR3 covers 13 residues. The CDR3 protein is CSASLQGGTEAFF. CDR3 coding DNA: TGCAGTGCTAGTTTACAGGGAGGCACTGAAGCTTTCTTT.

The genes are TRBV6-2 or TRBV6-3 and TRBJ1-2; 10 bases map to TRBD1. Losses at the gene ends were 6 bases for V and 4 bases for J; bases not matched to a gene: 5. CDR1 and CDR2 from the germline V gene are MNHEY and SVGEGT. CDR3 length equals 14 residues. The CDR3 DNA reads TGTGCCAGCAGACCCGGGACAGGGGTCTATGGCTACACCTTC. Its translation is CASRPGTGVYGYTF.

This clonotype occurred many times. The chain joins TRBV27 to TRBJ1-5, with TRBD1 matching 12 bases. Germline values: CDR1 MNHEY, CDR2 SMNVEV (reference sequence). The CDR3 loop spans 15 amino acids. V lost 6 bases, J lost 5 bases, and 5 bases stayed unmatched. CDR3 loop: CASRSGTGGYQPQHF. For the CDR3, the DNA is TGTGCCAGCAGATCCGGGACAGGGGGCTATCAGCCCCAGCATTTT.

This clonotype has a handful of counts. The chain carries TRBV28 and TRBJ2-7; D is possibly TRBD1 or TRBD2 (5 bases each). This CDR3 has 14 residues. CDR1 and CDR2 from the germline V gene are MDHEN and SYDVKM. V lost 5 bases to trimming and J lost 3 bases, with 14 bases between them. In DNA, the CDR3 is TGTGCCAGCAGTAACCACGGGACGGTCTACGAGCAGTACTTC. Its protein product is CASSNHGTVYEQYF.

The V call is TRBV7-8, the J call TRBJ2-2, with D maybe TRBD2 (5 bases). This CDR3 is built from 15 residues. V lost 5 bases, J lost 4 bases, and 14 bases lay in between. The V gene's germline CDR1 is SGHVS and CDR2 FQNEAQ. Written as DNA, the CDR3 is TGTGCCAGCAGCCAACTGGCGGGTTTCACCGGGGAGCTGTTTTTT. Its protein product is CASSQLAGFTGELFF.

A few counts support this clonotype. This chain joins TRBV7-9 and TRBJ2-1; 13 nucleotides match TRBD2. V shed 7 bases, J shed 7 bases, and the junction held 10 bases outside the gene matches. This CDR3 region has 16 residues. In germline, CDR1 is SEHNR, CDR2 FQNEAQ (reference sequence). In DNA form, the CDR3 reads TGTGCCAGCAAAAAAGGGGGACTAGCGGGATGGAATGAGCAGTTCTTC. It is translated as CASKKGGLAGWNEQFF.

The rearrangement links TRBV15 to TRBJ2-1; 8 bases are a match to TRBD2. Germline CDR1 LNHNV, CDR2 YYDKDF (reference sequence). The CDR3 is 16 residues long. Trimming removed 4 bases from V and 9 bases from J; junction bases left unmatched: 14. DNA of the CDR3: TGTGCCACCAGCAAAACAGCGGGGGCCCCAGGGAGTGAGCAGTTCTTC. It translates to CATSKTAGAPGSEQFF.

This clonotype occurred many times. The chain uses TRBV12-3 or TRBV12-4 and TRBJ2-2; possibly TRBD1 or TRBD2 for D (5 bases each). V was cut by 3 bases and J by 2 bases, with 7 bases left in between. This CDR3 has 14 amino acids. Written as DNA, the CDR3 is TGTGCCAGCAGTTTTGGGGGAAACACCGGGGAGCTGTTTTTT. This codes for CASSFGGNTGELFF.

In its sample, this clonotype was seen once. The rearrangement uses TRBV29-1 and TRBJ1-2, with 8 nucleotides matching TRBD1. J was trimmed by 8 bases and V by 7 bases; bases with no gene match: 18. The CDR3 is made up of 15 amino acids. Germline CDR1 is SQVTM and CDR2 is ANQGSEA. CDR3: CSAIRGQARKGGYTF. CDR3 in DNA: TGCAGCGCTATTCGGGGACAGGCCCGAAAAGGAGGCTACACCTTC.

J is TRBJ2-2 and V is TRBV19; 12 bases are shared with TRBD2. The CDR3 is made up of 15 amino acids. Unmatched junction bases numbered 4, after V lost 10 bases and J lost 1 base. CDR1 LNHDA and CDR2 SQIVND come from the germline V gene (reference sequence). Written as DNA, the CDR3 is TGTGCCACCTCGGGACTAGCGGGGAACACCGGGGAGCTGTTTTTT. Protein sequence: CATSGLAGNTGELFF.

This clonotype was observed a handful of times. The chain joins TRBV6-5 to TRBJ2-3; D not resolved. The length of the CDR3 is 15 residues. Deletions cut 2 bases from V and 1 base from J, with 10 bases between. Germline values: CDR1 MNHEY, CDR2 SVGAGI. The CDR3 coding sequence is TGTGCCAGCAGTTACGGAACAGCCGGCACAGATACGCAGTATTTT. This translates into CASSYGTAGTDTQYF.

Only a few counts were recorded for this clonotype. The chain has TRBV6-1 and TRBJ2-6; D possibly matches TRBD1 or TRBD2 (5 bases each). Trimming stripped 7 bases from V and 2 bases from J, with 12 bases between. This CDR3 is 15 amino acids long. The germline V gene has CDR1 MNHNS and CDR2 SASEGT. The CDR3 nucleotides are TGTGCCAGCATCAAACGGGACCCTGGGGCCAACGTCCTGACTTTC. Protein sequence: CASIKRDPGANVLTF.

This clonotype has more than one count but fewer than ten. In DNA, the CDR3 is TGCAGTGCTAGTTCAAAGCGGGATGGTAACATTCAGTACTTC. Translating gives CSASSKRDGNIQYF. The rearrangement uses TRBV20-1 and TRBJ2-4, with 7 nucleotides matching TRBD2. V lost 3 bases and J lost 7; bases outside the gene matches: 9. The CDR3 is 14 residues long. Germline assignment: CDR1 DFQATT and CDR2 SNEGSKA (reference sequence).

This chain links TRBV5-6 with TRBJ2-5; 8 nucleotides match TRBD1. CDR1 and CDR2 (germline): SGHDT, YYEEEE. There are 11 residues in the CDR3. The V and J ends lost 4 bases and 9 bases, in that order; junction bases with no gene match: 2. The CDR3 bases are TGTGCCAGCAGCCCCAGGGGGCCCCAGTACTTC. This encodes CASSPRGPQYF. Drawing the rest from reference TRBV5-6 and TRBJ2-5, the complete variable domain is DAGVTQSPTHLIKTRGQQVTLRCSPKSGHDTVSWYQQALGQGPQFIFQYYEEEERQRGNFPDRFSGHQFPNYSSELNVNALLLGDSALYLCASSPRGPQYFGPGTRLLVL.

This clonotype was recorded at least ten times. The CDR3 DNA reads as TGTGCCAGCAGTTTAGCGTGGGCAACTAATGAAAAACTGTTTTTT. Its protein is CASSLAWATNEKLFF. V usage is TRBV12-3 or TRBV12-4 and J usage is TRBJ1-4; unclear D gene. The CDR3 consists of 15 residues. The V gene lost 0 bases and the J gene lost 0 bases, with 5 bases spanning the gap.

The chain combines TRBV6-1 with TRBJ2-3; D is unclear. Looked up from germline, CDR1 is MNHNS and CDR2 is SASEGT. The ends were cut back, 2 bases at V and 4 bases at J, with 10 bases in the middle. The CDR3 is 14 residues long. CDR3 bases: TGTGCCAGCAGTGAACCCCTCAAGGCAGATACGCAGTATTTT. Protein sequence: CASSEPLKADTQYF.

The chain carries TRBV11-2 and TRBJ2-3; 8 bases agree with TRBD2. The V gene's germline CDR1 is SGHAT and CDR2 FQNNGV. J was trimmed by 2 bases and V by 5 bases; bases with no gene match: 12. The CDR3 has 17 residues. The CDR3 protein is CASSIGPAGDFTDTQYF. The CDR3 DNA sequence: TGTGCCAGCAGCATCGGACCAGCGGGAGACTTCACAGATACGCAGTATTTT.

This clonotype was observed at least ten times. J is TRBJ2-1 and V is TRBV20-1; TRBD2 might be the D (6 bases). V dropped 0 bases and J dropped 5 bases, with 26 bases sitting between them. This CDR3 contains 19 residues. CDR1 and CDR2 (germline): DFQATT, SNEGSKA (reference sequence). The CDR3 sequence: CSARDLRMGGGNSDNEQFF. DNA for the CDR3: TGCAGTGCTAGAGATCTGCGGATGGGAGGAGGGAATAGCGACAATGAGCAGTTCTTC.

V is TRBV7-3 and J is TRBJ1-1; D gene unclear. V lost 0 bases and J 3 bases, leaving 5 bases between the germline ends. The CDR3 loop spans 13 amino acids. Germline CDR1 and CDR2: SGHTA and FQGTGA. As DNA, the CDR3 is TGTGCCAGCAGCTTAACTCAGGACACTGAAGCTTTCTTT. It encodes CASSLTQDTEAFF. Using reference TRBV7-3 and TRBJ1-1 for the parts outside the CDR3, the full variable domain is GAGVSQTPSNKVTEKGKYVELRCDPISGHTALYWYRQSLGQGPEFLIYFQGTGAADDSGLPNDRFFAVRPEGSVSTLKIQRTERGDSAVYLCASSLTQDTEAFFGQGTRLTVV.

This clonotype occurred a few times. This rearrangement joins TRBV7-2 to TRBJ2-6, with no clear D. The CDR3 loop spans 16 amino acids. V was pared by 6 bases and J by 4 bases, with 16 bases between. CDR1 is SGHTA and CDR2 is FQGNSA in the germline V gene. CDR3 sequence reads: CASRQSAHAGANVLTF. DNA of the CDR3: TGTGCCAGCAGGCAATCAGCCCACGCCGGGGCCAACGTCCTGACTTTC.

Worth noting for this clonotype: At one boundary the junction diverges from the germline segment, which might be a read error. CDR3 sequence: CSVEPASGPQESQYF. The DNA for the CDR3 is TGCAGCGTTGAACCGGCTAGCGGCCCCCAAGAGAGCCAGTACTTC. The V call is TRBV29-1, the J call TRBJ2-5, with 7 bases lining up with TRBD2. Germline V gives CDR1 SQVTM, CDR2 ANQGSEA. The CDR3 contains 15 residues. The entire variable domain, with the rest obtained from reference TRBV29-1 and TRBJ2-5, is as follows: SAVISQKPSRDICQRGTSLTIQCQVDSQVTMMFWYRQQPGQSLTLIATANQGSEATYESGFVIDKFPISRPNLTFSTLTVSNMSPEDSSIYLCSVEPASGPQESQYFGPGTRLLVL.

This chain connects TRBV25-1 to TRBJ2-2; a weak D match, TRBD2 (5 bases). The germline CDR1 and CDR2 sequences are MGHDK and SYGVNS. This CDR3 has 13 residues. The V end lost 1 base, the J end lost 8 bases, and 8 bases lay between the germline ends. CDR3 residues: CASSESGRGELFF. Here the CDR3 DNA reads TGTGCCAGCAGTGAATCGGGGAGAGGGGAGCTGTTTTTT.

The V and J genes are TRBV20-1 and TRBJ2-5; 8 bases line up with TRBD2. Trimming took 1 base from V and 3 from J; bases not matched to a gene: 10. Germline CDR1 is DFQATT and CDR2 is SNEGSKA (reference sequence). This CDR3 contains 16 residues. CDR3 nucleotide sequence: TGCAGTGCTAGAGGTCCCCCAGCGGGGGTAAAAGAGACCCAGTACTTC. Amino acids: CSARGPPAGVKETQYF.

The CDR3 loop reads CASSHKGPSTDTQYF. The CDR3 DNA follows: TGTGCCAGCAGCCATAAGGGACCCAGCACAGATACGCAGTATTTT. The chain links TRBV3-1 to TRBJ2-3; D tentatively reads TRBD1 or TRBD2 (5 bases each). The ends were cut back, 3 bases at V and 0 bases at J, with 10 bases in the middle. The germline CDR1 and CDR2 sequences are LGHDT and YNNKEL (reference sequence). This CDR3 spans 15 amino acids.